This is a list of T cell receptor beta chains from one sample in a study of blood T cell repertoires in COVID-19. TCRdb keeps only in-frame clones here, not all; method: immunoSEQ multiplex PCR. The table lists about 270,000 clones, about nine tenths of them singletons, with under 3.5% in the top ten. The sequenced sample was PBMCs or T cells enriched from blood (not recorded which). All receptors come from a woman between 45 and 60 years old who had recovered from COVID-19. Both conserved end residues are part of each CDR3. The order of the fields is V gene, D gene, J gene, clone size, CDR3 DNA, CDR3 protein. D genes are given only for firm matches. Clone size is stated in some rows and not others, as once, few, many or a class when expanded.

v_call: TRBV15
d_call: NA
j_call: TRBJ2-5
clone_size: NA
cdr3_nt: TGTGCCACCAGCAGAGCTGGGGGCGGGACCCAGTACTTC
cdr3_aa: CATSRAGGGTQYF

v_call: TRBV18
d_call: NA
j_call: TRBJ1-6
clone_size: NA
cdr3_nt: TGTGCCAGCTCACCGGCTTATAATTCACCCCTCCACTTT
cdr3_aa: CASSPAYNSPLHF

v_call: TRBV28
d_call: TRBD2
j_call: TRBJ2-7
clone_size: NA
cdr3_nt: TGTGCCAGCACCCCGGGCGGGAGCAGCACCTACGAGCAGTACTTC
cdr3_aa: CASTPGGSSTYEQYF

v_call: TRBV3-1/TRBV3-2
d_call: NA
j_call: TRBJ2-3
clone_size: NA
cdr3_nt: TGTGCCAGCAGCCATACGGACTCCCCAGATACGCAGTATTTT
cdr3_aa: CASSHTDSPDTQYF

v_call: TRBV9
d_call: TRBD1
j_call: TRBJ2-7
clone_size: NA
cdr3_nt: TGTGCCAGCAGCGCAGGACAGGGATTTACCTACGAGCAGTACTTC
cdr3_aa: CASSAGQGFTYEQYF

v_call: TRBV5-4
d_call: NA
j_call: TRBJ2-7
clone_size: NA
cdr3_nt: TGTGCCAGCAGCTGGGGGGGCCCCAGCTCCTACGAGCAGTACTTC
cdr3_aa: CASSWGGPSSYEQYF

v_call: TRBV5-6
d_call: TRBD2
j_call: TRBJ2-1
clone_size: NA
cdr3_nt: TGTGCCAGCAGCTTGGTCGGCGGGAGTAGGGCTAATGAGCAGTTCTTC
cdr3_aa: CASSLVGGSRANEQFF

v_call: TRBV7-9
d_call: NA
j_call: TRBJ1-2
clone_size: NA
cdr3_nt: TGTGCCAGCAGCCTGAACTATGGCTACACCTTC
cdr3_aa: CASSLNYGYTF

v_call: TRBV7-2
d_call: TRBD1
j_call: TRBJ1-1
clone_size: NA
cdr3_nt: TGTGCCAGCAGCTTAGAGGGGGCGAACACTGAAGCTTTCTTT
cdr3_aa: CASSLEGANTEAFF

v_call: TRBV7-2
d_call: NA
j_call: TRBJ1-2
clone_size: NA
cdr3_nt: TGTGCCAGCAGCTTAGCCAGGGACTATGGCTACACCTTC
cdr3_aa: CASSLARDYGYTF

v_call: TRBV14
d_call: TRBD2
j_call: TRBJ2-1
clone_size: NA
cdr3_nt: TGTGCCAGCAGCCAAGGTGGGAATAGCGGGCGGAGCTCCTACAATGAGCAGTTCTTC
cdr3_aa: CASSQGGNSGRSSYNEQFF

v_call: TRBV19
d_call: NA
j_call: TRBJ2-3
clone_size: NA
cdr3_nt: TGTGCCAGTAGTACGAGTAGCGGAGAGCAGGCAGATACGCAGTATTTT
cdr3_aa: CASSTSSGEQADTQYF

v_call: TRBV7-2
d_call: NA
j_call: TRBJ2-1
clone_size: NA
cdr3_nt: TGTGCCAGCAGCTTATGGCAGGGGACCGATGAGCAGTTCTTC
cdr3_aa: CASSLWQGTDEQFF

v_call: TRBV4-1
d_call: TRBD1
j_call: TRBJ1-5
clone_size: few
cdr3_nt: TGCGCCAGCAGCCAAGCACAGGGGAGCAATCAGCCCCAGCATTTT
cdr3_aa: CASSQAQGSNQPQHF

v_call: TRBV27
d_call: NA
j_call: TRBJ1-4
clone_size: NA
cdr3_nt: TGTGCCAGCAGTTCCCAGACAGATAATGAAAAACTGTTTTTT
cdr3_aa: CASSSQTDNEKLFF

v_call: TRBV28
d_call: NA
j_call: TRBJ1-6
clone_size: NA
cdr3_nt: TGTGCCGCCCAAACCTCCCAGGGAAGGGAATCACCCCTCCACTTT
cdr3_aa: CAAQTSQGRESPLHF

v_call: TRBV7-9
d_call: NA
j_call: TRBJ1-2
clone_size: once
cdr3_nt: TGTGCCAGCAAGGTCGTGCAGGGATCTAGTGGCTACACCTTC
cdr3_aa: CASKVVQGSSGYTF